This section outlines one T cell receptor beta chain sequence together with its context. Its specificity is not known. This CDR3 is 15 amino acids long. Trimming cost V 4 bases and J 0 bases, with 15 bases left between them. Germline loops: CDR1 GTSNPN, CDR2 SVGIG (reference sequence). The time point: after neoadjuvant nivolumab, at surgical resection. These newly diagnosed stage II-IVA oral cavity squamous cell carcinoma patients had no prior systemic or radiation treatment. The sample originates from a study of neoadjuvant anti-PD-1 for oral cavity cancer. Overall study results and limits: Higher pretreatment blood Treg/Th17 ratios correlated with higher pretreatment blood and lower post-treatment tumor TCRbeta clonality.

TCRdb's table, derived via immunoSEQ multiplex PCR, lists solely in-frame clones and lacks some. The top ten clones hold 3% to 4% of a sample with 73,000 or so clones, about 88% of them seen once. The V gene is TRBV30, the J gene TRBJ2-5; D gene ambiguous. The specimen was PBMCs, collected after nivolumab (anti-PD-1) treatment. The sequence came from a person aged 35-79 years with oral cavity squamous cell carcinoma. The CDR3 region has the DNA TGTGCCTGGACCCCCATGTGGGCGAACCAAGAGACCCAGTACTTC. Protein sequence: CAWTPMWANQETQYF.